This TCR beta chain was recovered during a study of cytomegalovirus exposure and HLA in healthy donors. Study-level points and caveats: Clonal expansion was found to be greater in HLA-associated TCR beta chains than in equally common others in a later analysis. Later analysis associated a missense DCLRE1C variant with TCR beta V- and J-gene trimming. Per a prior analysis, the majority of TCR beta V segments were productive roughly 87% or roughly 30% of the time. TCR beta chains numbering some 160 were designated cytomegalovirus-associated.

The PCR was carried out with 60 Vbeta primers and 13 Jbeta primers. Repertoires were generated with immunoSEQ multiplex PCR, while TCRdb's copy carries only in-frame clones and drops some. The table shows 80,000 to 95,000 clones, with around 60% occurring only once. Concerning this clone: Its target is not known.

V lost 1 base and J lost 2; bases outside the gene matches: 5. This CDR3 is built from 16 residues. CDR1 is SGHRS, CDR2 YFSETQ, per germline. Sequencing used PBMCs. The chain links TRBV5-1 to TRBJ1-2, with TRBD1 matching over 10 bases. This clonotype was obtained from a human donor in good health. The CDR3 protein is CASSLLGTGANYGYTF. The CDR3 nucleotides are TGCGCCAGCAGCTTGCTCGGGACAGGGGCCAACTATGGCTACACCTTC.